Shown below are 32 T cell receptor beta chains from a single sample sequenced in a study of shared clonotypes between healthy human individuals. Assay: immunoSEQ multiplex PCR; the TCRdb copy retains only in-frame clones and omits some. Of approximately 2,200,000 clones in the sample, 90% to 95% were seen once. CD8 cells classed as naive were CD45RO-negative and positively selected for CCR7, excluding terminally differentiated effector memory CD45RA+ cells. Sequenced input: naive CD8+ T cells from PBMCs. These receptors were taken from a man younger than 35 in good health. Some clones in this sample may be carry-over from other donors' samples.

The V and J genes are TRBV11-2 and TRBJ2-1; possibly TRBD2 for D (5 bases). The V gene lost 1 base and the J gene lost 2 bases, with 18 bases spanning the gap. This CDR3 is built from 18 residues. CDR1 is SGHAT and CDR2 is FQNNGV in the germline V gene. CDR3 sequence: CASSLGGWAGLPYNEQFF. In DNA, the CDR3 is TGTGCCAGCAGCTTAGGCGGGTGGGCAGGATTACCCTACAATGAGCAGTTCTTC.

This clone was counted once. This chain links TRBV28 with TRBJ1-4, with a weak D call TRBD1 (6 bases). The germline V and J ends were trimmed by 6 bases and 8 bases, with 22 bases remaining between them. The CDR3 is 16 amino acids. Germline CDR1 is MDHEN and CDR2 is SYDVKM. CDR3 in amino acids: CASSQKYRGSVEKLFF. CDR3 coding DNA: TGTGCCAGCAGCCAAAAATATAGGGGGTCTGTGGAAAAACTGTTTTTT.

The rearrangement joins TRBV27 to TRBJ2-1, with TRBD1 identical over 9 bases. The germline V gene has CDR1 MNHEY and CDR2 SMNVEV (reference sequence). CDR3 size: 20 residues. V shed 5 bases and J 5 bases; nucleotides not matched to a gene: 22. The CDR3 DNA is TGTGCCAGCAGTACATATCTGGGGGCCCCTACAGGGGGCGCAGACAATGAGCAGTTCTTC. This translates into CASSTYLGAPTGGADNEQFF.

The chain joins TRBV27 to TRBJ1-2, with a tentative D call TRBD1 (5 bases). Per germline, CDR1 MNHEY and CDR2 SMNVEV (reference sequence). V was pared by 3 bases and J by 4 bases, with 12 bases between. The CDR3 is 14 amino acids. CDR3 amino acids: CASSFGGDGYGYTF. DNA for the CDR3: TGTGCCAGCAGTTTCGGGGGGGACGGCTATGGCTACACCTTC.

The chain recombines TRBV5-8 with TRBJ2-7, with D maybe TRBD2 (6 bases). Trimming shortened V by 3 bases and J by 3 bases, and 10 bases separated the two germline ends. Germline CDR1 is SGHTS and CDR2 is YDEGEE. The CDR3 is 13 amino acids. For the CDR3, the DNA is TGTGCCAGCAGCTCGACTAGATTCTACGAGCAGTACTTC. It yields the protein CASSSTRFYEQYF.

The V gene is TRBV27, the J gene TRBJ1-1, with a possible D match to TRBD1 (6 bases). Germline V gives CDR1 MNHEY, CDR2 SMNVEV (reference sequence). The CDR3 covers 13 residues. The V end lost 2 bases, the J end lost 7 bases, and 11 bases lay between the germline ends. CDR3 DNA sequence: TGTGCCAGCAGTTTAGCCTTGGACAGTGAAGCTTTCTTT. Its protein is CASSLALDSEAFF.

This chain connects TRBV7-6 to TRBJ1-1; D not resolved. The V gene's germline CDR1 is SGHVS and CDR2 FNYEAQ. Between the trimmed V and J ends, which lost 2 bases and 0 bases, there was a span of 13 bases. The CDR3 has 16 amino acids. The CDR3 loop reads CASSLFPQGLNTEAFF. The DNA of the CDR3 is TGTGCCAGCAGCTTATTCCCCCAAGGATTGAACACTGAAGCTTTCTTT.

The chain carries TRBV19 and TRBJ2-1; D may be TRBD2 (6 bases). This CDR3 spans 16 amino acids. Per germline, CDR1 LNHDA and CDR2 SQIVND (reference sequence). Trimming removed 3 bases at V and 5 bases at J, with 17 bases between. The CDR3 bases are TGTGCCAGTAGTATGAGGAGGGGCGGGGCCCACAATGAGCAGTTCTTC. Its translation is CASSMRRGGAHNEQFF.

V is TRBV5-6 and J is TRBJ2-3, with 8 bases lining up with TRBD2. The V gene end was trimmed by 4 bases and the J gene end by 5 bases; junction bases not matched to a gene: 9. CDR3 length equals 15 residues. Germline V lookup: CDR1 SGHDT, CDR2 YYEEEE. The DNA of the CDR3 is TGTGCCAGCAGCCCTGCCGGGAGGGCCCAAGATACGCAGTATTTT. Translation gives CASSPAGRAQDTQYF.

V and J are TRBV6-5 and TRBJ1-1, with 7 bases matching TRBD1. In germline, CDR1 is MNHEY, CDR2 SVGAGI. The CDR3 length is 15 residues. Trimming removed 6 bases from V and 6 bases from J; junction bases left unmatched: 13. The CDR3, as DNA: TGTGCCAGCAGGTACGGGACAGCCGGCGGAGCTGAAGCTTTCTTT. Its translation: CASRYGTAGGAEAFF.

The genes are TRBV30 and TRBJ2-3; the match to TRBD2 covers 8 bases. The CDR3 has 17 residues. J was trimmed by 4 bases and V by 0 bases; bases with no gene match: 12. In germline, CDR1 is GTSNPN, CDR2 SVGIG (reference sequence). The CDR3 coding sequence is TGTGCCTGGAGTGTAAGCGGACTAGCTGTTTTGGCAGATACGCAGTATTTT. It translates to CAWSVSGLAVLADTQYF. Full variable domain (rest looked up from reference TRBV30 and TRBJ2-3): SQTIHQWPATLVQPVGSPLSLECTVEGTSNPNLYWYRQAAGRGLQLLFYSVGIGQISSEVPQNLSASRPQDRQFILSSKKLLLSDSGFYLCAWSVSGLAVLADTQYFGPGTRLTVL.

This chain connects TRBV28 to TRBJ2-7; TRBD1 matches at 12 bases. CDR1 is MDHEN, CDR2 SYDVKM, per germline. The CDR3 extends over 14 amino acids. With V trimmed by 5 bases and J by 9 bases, 8 bases remained unmatched. The CDR3: CASSKPGQGATQYF. DNA of the CDR3: TGTGCCAGCAGTAAACCGGGACAGGGGGCGACGCAGTACTTC.

On this clone itself: The same CDR3 also results from other DNA sequences found in this sample. The V gene is TRBV27, the J gene TRBJ2-7; the D gene could be TRBD1 or TRBD2 (5 bases each). Trimming left V 2 bases short and J 7 bases short, with 12 bases between. CDR3 length: 13 amino acids. CDR1 and CDR2 (germline): MNHEY, SMNVEV (reference sequence). The CDR3 sequence is CASSLGRAGEQYF. DNA for the CDR3: TGTGCCAGCAGTTTAGGCAGGGCGGGTGAGCAGTACTTC.

The J gene is TRBJ2-1, the V gene TRBV11-2, with TRBD2 identical over 12 bases. Germline V gene lookup returns CDR1 SGHAT and CDR2 FQNNGV. The CDR3 runs to 15 residues. The ends lost 2 bases at V and 5 bases at J; junction bases unmatched: 1. CDR3: CASSLLAGGNNEQFF. CDR3 DNA: TGTGCCAGCAGCTTACTAGCGGGAGGGAACAATGAGCAGTTCTTC.

J is TRBJ2-1 and V is TRBV7-9; 10 nucleotides line up with TRBD2. The V gene's germline CDR1 is SEHNR and CDR2 FQNEAQ (reference sequence). The CDR3 covers 19 residues. V lost 3 bases to trimming and J lost 0 bases; unmatched junction nucleotides: 11. The CDR3 coding sequence is TGTGCCAGCAGCTTGGACAGGCCTAGCGGGAGTTCCTCCTACAATGAGCAGTTCTTC. Encoded protein: CASSLDRPSGSSSYNEQFF.

The chain links TRBV7-2 to TRBJ2-3, with no clear D. Trimming stripped 1 base from V and 1 base from J, with 15 bases between. The CDR3 consists of 17 residues. Per germline, CDR1 SGHTA and CDR2 FQGNSA. The CDR3 is CASSLEPWLSRTDTQYF. The CDR3, as DNA: TGTGCCAGCAGCTTAGAACCATGGCTTTCCCGCACAGATACGCAGTATTTT.

The rearrangement joins TRBV30 to TRBJ1-2; maybe TRBD1 (6 bases). Germline lookup yields CDR1 GTSNPN and CDR2 SVGIG (reference sequence). V lost 3 bases, J lost 3 bases, and 8 bases lay in between. This CDR3 is built from 12 residues. The CDR3 sequence: CAWRHRDYGYTF. The CDR3 DNA follows: TGTGCCTGGAGGCACAGGGACTATGGCTACACCTTC.

This chain connects TRBV4-1 to TRBJ2-7, with D possibly called TRBD1 or TRBD2 (5 bases each). The CDR3 loop spans 14 amino acids. Germline CDR1 and CDR2: MGHRA and YSYEKL. V lost 2 bases and J lost 3, with 11 bases in between. CDR3 DNA: TGCGCCAGCAGCCAATCCGGGACCAGCTACGAGCAGTACTTC. This sequence encodes CASSQSGTSYEQYF.

This clone was observed once. V is TRBV19 and J is TRBJ2-1, with D hard to call. In germline, CDR1 is LNHDA, CDR2 SQIVND (reference sequence). The CDR3 extends over 16 amino acids. Trimming took 3 bases from V and 0 from J, leaving 12 bases between them. CDR3 sequence: CASSIKSDSSYNEQFF. The DNA for the CDR3 is TGTGCCAGTAGTATTAAGAGCGATAGCTCCTACAATGAGCAGTTCTTC.

V is TRBV2 and J is TRBJ2-4; TRBD2 might be the D (7 bases). The CDR3 runs 13 residues. From germline, CDR1 is SNHLY and CDR2 FYNNEI. The V gene lost 7 bases and the J gene lost 12 bases, with 19 bases spanning the gap. For the CDR3, the DNA is TGTGCCAGCACCCCCTCGGGGGGAGGGGGTCAGTACTTC. Translating it yields CASTPSGGGGQYF.

This chain uses TRBV5-6 with TRBJ2-3; D may match TRBD1 or TRBD2 (5 bases each). V was clipped by 4 bases and J by 3 bases, with 15 bases between them. The CDR3 covers 15 residues. Germline loops: CDR1 SGHDT, CDR2 YYEEEE. The CDR3 DNA reads TGTGCCAGCAGCCGGGACCGCTACATTACAGATACGCAGTATTTT. It encodes CASSRDRYITDTQYF.

There are a few counts of this clone. Other DNA sequences from this sample encode an identical CDR3 as well. The CDR3 DNA reads TGTGCCAGCCGGGGCGTGAACACTGAAGCTTTCTTT. Its protein product is CASRGVNTEAFF. The chain couples TRBV27 to TRBJ1-1, with D perhaps TRBD1 (5 bases). V lost 8 bases and J lost 0, with 7 bases in between. This CDR3 contains 12 residues. CDR1 is MNHEY, CDR2 SMNVEV, per germline (reference sequence).

V and J are TRBV10-2 and TRBJ1-1; TRBD1 agrees at 8 bases. The CDR3 sequence is 17 residues long. The ends lost 5 bases at V and 0 bases at J; junction bases unmatched: 11. Per germline, CDR1 WSHSY and CDR2 SAAADI. The CDR3 sequence: CASSPRQGSPMNTEAFF. CDR3 DNA sequence: TGCGCCAGCAGTCCGAGACAGGGGAGCCCGATGAACACTGAAGCTTTCTTT.

The chain couples TRBV18 to TRBJ2-7; 7 bases match TRBD1. CDR1 and CDR2 (germline): KGHSH, LQKENI. V dropped 3 bases and J dropped 3; count of bases not matched to a gene: 5. This CDR3 has 14 residues. DNA for the CDR3: TGTGCCAGCTCACCGGACAGGAGCGGCTACGAGCAGTACTTC. Its translation: CASSPDRSGYEQYF.

The V call is TRBV29-1, the J call TRBJ1-2; 8 nucleotides line up with TRBD1. CDR1 and CDR2 (germline): SQVTM, ANQGSEA. Trimming at V came to 5 bases and at J to 4 bases, leaving 6 bases not matched to a gene. The CDR3 is 13 residues long. CDR3 DNA sequence: TGCAGCGTTCCTCTAGACAGGGGCTATGGCTACACCTTC. This translates into CSVPLDRGYGYTF. Looking up the rest from reference TRBV29-1 and TRBJ1-2 gives the full variable domain: SAVISQKPSRDICQRGTSLTIQCQVDSQVTMMFWYRQQPGQSLTLIATANQGSEATYESGFVIDKFPISRPNLTFSTLTVSNMSPEDSSIYLCSVPLDRGYGYTFGSGTRLTVV.

The genes are TRBV27 and TRBJ2-7; 7 nucleotides match TRBD1. Germline V gene lookup returns CDR1 MNHEY and CDR2 SMNVEV (reference sequence). With 0 bases clipped from V and 1 base from J, the junction kept 6 bases outside the gene matches. The CDR3 loop spans 16 amino acids. CDR3 sequence (DNA): TGTGCCAGCAGTTTATCGGTTGAGGGGGCTTCCTACGAGCAGTACTTC. It yields the protein CASSLSVEGASYEQYF.

The chain combines TRBV15 with TRBJ1-5, with D unresolved. V lost 3 bases and J lost 9, with 9 bases in between. Germline V lookup: CDR1 LNHNV, CDR2 YYDKDF (reference sequence). The CDR3 length is 12 residues. The CDR3 region has the DNA TGTGCCACCAGCAGTGTACTCGTGCCCCAGCATTTT. As protein: CATSSVLVPQHF.

This clone was detected only once. This chain connects TRBV10-3 to TRBJ2-7, with D unclear. The germline V and J ends were trimmed by 0 bases and 3 bases, with 6 bases remaining between them. Germline V gives CDR1 ENHRY, CDR2 SYGVKD. The CDR3 covers 13 residues. DNA for the CDR3: TGTGCCATCAGTGAGTCCGTCCTCTACGAGCAGTACTTC. It translates to CAISESVLYEQYF.

This clone was found once. The J gene is TRBJ1-2, the V gene TRBV7-9; TRBD1 agrees at 7 bases. CDR1 and CDR2 (germline): SEHNR, FQNEAQ (reference sequence). This CDR3 region has 17 residues. J gave up 2 bases and V 3 bases, and 12 bases lay outside the gene matches. The CDR3 sequence is CASSFGSGTVMNYGYTF. DNA of the CDR3: TGTGCCAGCAGCTTCGGGTCGGGGACAGTTATGAACTATGGCTACACCTTC.

A note on this clone: Other DNA sequences from this sample encode an identical CDR3 as well. The genes are TRBV2 and TRBJ1-3; D unclear. Trimming removed 2 bases from V and 0 bases from J, with 5 bases in between. This CDR3 comprises 14 residues. Germline values: CDR1 SNHLY, CDR2 FYNNEI. For the CDR3, the DNA is TGTGCCAGCAGTGAAACGGTCTCTGGAAACACCATATATTTT. It codes for CASSETVSGNTIYF.

This clone has just a few counts. This chain uses TRBV27 with TRBJ1-2; the D is unclear. The CDR3 length is 13 residues. Germline CDR1 reads MNHEY; CDR2 reads SMNVEV (reference sequence). V lost 6 bases and J lost 12, with 20 bases in between. CDR3 coding DNA: TGTGCCAGCAGGGGTACCGGCAACTATGGGGACACCTTC. Translating gives CASRGTGNYGDTF.

The chain uses TRBV5-1 and TRBJ2-3; no reliable D call. CDR3 length: 15 residues. Trimming cost V 5 bases and J 2 bases, with 15 bases left between them. CDR1 and CDR2 (germline): SGHRS, YFSETQ. The CDR3 DNA reads as TGCGCCAGCAGGGTCCCTAAGCTTCCCACAGATACGCAGTATTTT. Its protein product is CASRVPKLPTDTQYF.